The 5 T cell receptor beta chains presented below share a single source sample, sequenced in a study of siplizumab effects on memory and regulatory T cells. TCRdb's copy holds only in-frame clones and misses some; the assay was immunoSEQ multiplex PCR. The sample records about 100,000 clones, 80% to 95% being singletons. Sample: non-Treg CD4+ T cells sorted from blood. Source of these receptors: a human donor in good health.

The chain joins TRBV2 to TRBJ1-5; unclear D gene. Per the germline V gene, CDR1 is SNHLY and CDR2 is FYNNEI. V was clipped by 8 bases and J by 0 bases, with 11 bases between them. The CDR3 length is 14 residues. For the CDR3, the DNA is TGTGCCAGCTCTCGGCTAGATAGCAATCAGCCCCAGCATTTT. This sequence encodes CASSRLDSNQPQHF.

This rearrangement joins TRBV19 to TRBJ1-4; the D gene is possibly TRBD1 (5 bases). This CDR3 region has 13 residues. V gave up 10 bases and J gave up 8 bases, with 17 bases separating them. Germline CDR1 reads LNHDA; CDR2 reads SQIVND (reference sequence). The CDR3 coding sequence is TGTGCCACCCGGGGCAGGGTAGAAGAAAAACTGTTTTTT. Its protein is CATRGRVEEKLFF.

The chain uses TRBV6-1 and TRBJ2-7, with D unresolved. Trimming removed 1 base at V and 11 bases at J, with 9 bases between. The CDR3 contains 11 residues. Germline values: CDR1 MNHNS, CDR2 SASEGT. CDR3 DNA: TGTGCCAGCAGTGAAGGGATTTTTGAGTACTTC. Translating gives CASSEGIFEYF.

The chain has TRBV9 and TRBJ1-2; no clear D gene. V lost 4 bases and J 4 bases, leaving 17 bases between the germline ends. Germline assignment: CDR1 SGDLS and CDR2 YYNGEE. The CDR3 has 15 amino acids. Written as DNA, the CDR3 is TGTGCCAGCAGCCCCCGCATGGTGTCAATCTATGGCTACACCTTC. This codes for CASSPRMVSIYGYTF. The full variable domain, rest sourced from reference TRBV9 and TRBJ1-2, is DSGVTQTPKHLITATGQRVTLRCSPRSGDLSVYWYQQSLDQGLQFLIQYYNGEERAKGNILERFSAQQFPDLHSELNLSSLELGDSALYFCASSPRMVSIYGYTFGSGTRLTVV.

The chain links TRBV5-5 to TRBJ1-4; D ambiguous. Trimming stripped 7 bases from V and 0 bases from J, with 10 bases between. This CDR3 region has 14 residues. The V gene's germline CDR1 is SGHKS and CDR2 YYEKEE (reference sequence). CDR3 bases: TGTGCCAGCCTCCCGACTGCAACTAATGAAAAACTGTTTTTT. Residues: CASLPTATNEKLFF.